The 2 T cell receptor beta chains reported below all come from one sample, sequenced in a study of CD8 T cells in ankylosing spondylitis. Each CDR3 protein gets one entry after TCRdb re-called the 5' RACE reads with MiXCR. The sample consists of 200,000 to 250,000 distinct CDR3 sequences, over 9.5% of them appearing once. The sequenced material came from blood, either unsorted or a sorted T cell fraction (not recorded which). These receptor sequences come from a male donor with ankylosing spondylitis or in good health (not recorded which).

This clonotype showed up just a few times. The rearrangement links TRBV5-1 to TRBJ2-5; 9 bases are a match to TRBD1. Unmatched junction bases numbered 2, after V lost 0 bases and J lost 2 bases. Germline values: CDR1 SGHRS, CDR2 YFSETQ. The CDR3 is 15 amino acids. CDR3 protein: CASSLEGTGQETQYF. CDR3 DNA: TGCGCCAGCAGCTTGGAAGGGACAGGGCAAGAGACCCAGTACTTC.

This clonotype was seen more than once but under ten times. The chain recombines TRBV20-1 with TRBJ2-1; a weak D match, TRBD1 (5 bases). Germline V gives CDR1 DFQATT, CDR2 SNEGSKA (reference sequence). V was trimmed by 5 bases and J by 10 bases, leaving 15 bases between them. The CDR3 covers 12 residues. The CDR3 here is CSAAQDTTEQFF. The CDR3 bases are TGCAGTGCTGCACAGGACACGACGGAGCAGTTCTTC.